A selection of T cell receptor beta chains follows, all from one sample in a study of Tregs in tolerant kidney transplant recipients. The method was immunoSEQ multiplex PCR; TCRdb's version includes in-frame clones alone and lacks a portion of them. The table includes under 100,000 clones, roughly 92% detected once. Sample: CD8+ T cells from blood. Receptor source: a human donor in good health. The conserved cysteine and the conserved F or W are not part of the CDR3 here. D genes are given only for firm matches. Expanded clones are given a class, and other clones once, few, many or no size at all.

>TRBJ2-4|.|TRBV6-1|.
ASSDWGEENIQY
>TRBJ2-7|.|TRBV10-2|.
ATSDSPPYEQY
>TRBJ1-1|.|TRBV21-1|.
ASTQSQKTEAF
>TRBJ2-5|.|TRBV6-5|.
ASSYVGGREETQY
>TRBJ2-7|.|TRBV11-2|.
ASSFGSAYYEQY
>TRBJ2-7|TRBD2|TRBV5-8|.
ASSLGTSGGAIIYEQY
>TRBJ2-7|TRBD1|TRBV11-2|.
ASSLAPGQGGYEQY
>TRBJ2-1|.|TRBV28|once
ASSQGSSYNEQF
>TRBJ2-3|.|TRBV27|.
ASSLYTKRGPDTQY
>TRBJ2-7|.|TRBV5-1|once
ASSLDTPYEQY
>TRBJ2-1|.|TRBV7-8|.
ASGKGAPYNEQF
>TRBJ2-7|.|TRBV7-9|.
ASSPTTYEQY
>TRBJ2-1|.|TRBV6-4|.
ASSDSKLVMSSYNEQF
>TRBJ2-2|.|TRBV6-1|.
ASTYVTGELF
>TRBJ2-3|.|TRBV6-5|.
ASSGRRDRGDTQY